The 8 T cell receptor beta chains below all came from one sample that was sequenced in a study of metastatic and nonmetastatic thyroid tumors (dated by TCRdb to 2018 to 2021). No treatment had been received by any patient before thyroid surgery. Library creation used PCR. Sequencer: Illumina HiSeq 4000. Starting from the raw public reads, TCRdb applied fastp trimming at Q25, assembled clones with MiXCR and retained in-frame beta chains. The sample table shows 35,000 to 50,000 clones, and approximately 19% are seen once. 15% to 20% of the sample belongs to the ten largest clones. Sequenced: blood. These receptors were taken from a female donor with papillary thyroid cancer or a benign thyroid nodule (not recorded which). Some clones in this sample may be carry-over from other donors' samples.

Concerning this clone: This may be a read error, as it is one base from a much larger clone. At the DNA level, this CDR3 is encoded by other sequences in the same sample as well. The rearrangement links TRBV30 to TRBJ2-1, with D perhaps TRBD1 (6 bases). CDR1 is GTSNPN, CDR2 SVGIG, per germline (reference sequence). This CDR3 comprises 12 residues. CDR3 sequence reads: CAWTGEWSEQFF. In nucleotides, the CDR3 is TGTGCCTGGACAGGGGAGTGGTCGGAGCAATTCTTC.

This clone was counted between two and nine times. The chain couples TRBV20-1 to TRBJ2-1; a weak D match, TRBD1 (6 bases). Germline V gene data show CDR1 as DFQATT and CDR2 as SNEGSKA (reference sequence). The CDR3 has 17 residues. Trimming took off 1 base at V and 9 bases at J, with 25 bases between the two ends. Written as DNA, the CDR3 is TGCAGTGCTAGAGTCGCCCAGGGGTGGAGCTCCGACAGTGAGCAGTTCTTC. This codes for CSARVAQGWSSDSEQFF.

This clone has more than one count but fewer than ten. Mismatch with germline at one junction end may stem from a read error. This sequence joins TRBV28 and TRBJ1-4, with 11 bases matching TRBD1. Germline V gives CDR1 MDHEN, CDR2 SYDVKM. This CDR3 is 14 amino acids long. In nucleotides, the CDR3 is TGTGTCAGCCTACGGGACAGGGGGAGAGAAAAACTGTTTTTT. Encoded protein: CVSLRDRGREKLFF.

The chain carries TRBV4-1 and TRBJ2-6; 8 bases agree with TRBD2. CDR1 is MGHRA and CDR2 is YSYEKL in the germline V gene. Losses at the gene ends were 2 bases for V and 2 bases for J; bases not matched to a gene: 2. This CDR3 comprises 16 residues. CDR3 residues: CASSQNSGTGANVLTF. The CDR3, as DNA: TGCGCCAGCAGCCAAAATAGCGGGACTGGGGCCAACGTCCTGACTTTC.

This clone was found many times. At one end, the junction sequence differs from germline, possibly due to a read error. The same CDR3 arises from other DNA sequences in this sample as well. This chain joins TRBV29-1 and TRBJ1-4; D is unresolved. Germline V gene sequence: CDR1 SQVTM, CDR2 ANQGSEA. The CDR3 runs to 13 residues. CDR3 in DNA: TGCAGCGTTCAAGAGCGGACGGGGAAAAAACTGTTTTTT. Translating it yields CSVQERTGKKLFF.

This clone was seen repeatedly, ten times or more. This rearrangement joins TRBV7-9 to TRBJ2-7; D is perhaps TRBD1 (5 bases). Trimming left V 4 bases short and J 3 bases short, with 10 bases between. Germline CDR1 SEHNR, CDR2 FQNEAQ (reference sequence). The CDR3 is 13 amino acids. As DNA, the CDR3 is TGTGCCAGCAGCTACCCACAGGACTACGAGCAGTACTTC. Amino acids: CASSYPQDYEQYF.

At least ten counts were recorded for this clone. The CDR3 bases are TGTGCCAGCAGTGACGGGCTAGCGGTTAATGAGCAGTTCTTC. Amino acids: CASSDGLAVNEQFF. J is TRBJ2-1 and V is TRBV6-4, with 7 bases that match TRBD2. The CDR3 contains 14 residues. Trimming took 2 bases from V and 7 from J; bases not matched to a gene: 5. Germline assignment: CDR1 MRHNA and CDR2 SNTAGT.

This clone was seen ten or more times. The J gene is TRBJ2-3, the V gene TRBV6-2 or TRBV6-3, with D uncertain. V lost 4 bases, J lost 4 bases, and 12 bases lay in between. The CDR3 runs 14 residues. The germline V gene has CDR1 MNHEY and CDR2 SVGEGT. CDR3 nucleotides: TGTGCCAGCAGTTTGTCAATCGGCCCAGATACGCAGTATTTT. It specifies CASSLSIGPDTQYF.